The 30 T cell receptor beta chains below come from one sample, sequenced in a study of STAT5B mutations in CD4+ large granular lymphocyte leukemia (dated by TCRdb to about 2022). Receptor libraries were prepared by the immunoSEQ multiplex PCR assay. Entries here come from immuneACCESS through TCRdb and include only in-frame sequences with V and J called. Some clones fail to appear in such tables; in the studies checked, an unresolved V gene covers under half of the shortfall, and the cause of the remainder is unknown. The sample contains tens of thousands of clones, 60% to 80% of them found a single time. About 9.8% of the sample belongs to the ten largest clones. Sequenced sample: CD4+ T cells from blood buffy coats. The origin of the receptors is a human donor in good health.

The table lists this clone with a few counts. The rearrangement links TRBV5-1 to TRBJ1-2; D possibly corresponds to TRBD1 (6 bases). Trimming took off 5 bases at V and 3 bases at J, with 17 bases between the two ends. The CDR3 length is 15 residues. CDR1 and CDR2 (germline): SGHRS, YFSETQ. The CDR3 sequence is CASSSSGTPHYGYTF. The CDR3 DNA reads TGCGCCAGCAGTTCCTCCGGGACACCTCACTATGGCTACACCTTC.

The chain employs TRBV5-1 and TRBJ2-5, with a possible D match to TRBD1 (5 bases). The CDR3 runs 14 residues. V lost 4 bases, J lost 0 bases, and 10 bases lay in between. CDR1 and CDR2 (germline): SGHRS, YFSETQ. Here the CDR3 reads CASSPDSNQETQYF. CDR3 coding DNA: TGCGCCAGCAGCCCCGACAGCAACCAAGAGACCCAGTACTTC.

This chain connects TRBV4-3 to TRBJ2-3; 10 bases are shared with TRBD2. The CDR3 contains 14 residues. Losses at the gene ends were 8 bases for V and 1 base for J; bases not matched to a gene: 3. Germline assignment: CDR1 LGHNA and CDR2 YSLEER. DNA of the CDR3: TGCGCCAGCGCGAGCGGGGGGGGCACAGATACGCAGTATTTT. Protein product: CASASGGGTDTQYF.

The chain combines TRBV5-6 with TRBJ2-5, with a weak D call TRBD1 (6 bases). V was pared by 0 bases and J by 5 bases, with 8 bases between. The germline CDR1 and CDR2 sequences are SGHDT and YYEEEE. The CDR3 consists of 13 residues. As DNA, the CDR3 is TGTGCCAGCAGCTTGGACAGGGAGGAGACCCAGTACTTC. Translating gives CASSLDREETQYF.

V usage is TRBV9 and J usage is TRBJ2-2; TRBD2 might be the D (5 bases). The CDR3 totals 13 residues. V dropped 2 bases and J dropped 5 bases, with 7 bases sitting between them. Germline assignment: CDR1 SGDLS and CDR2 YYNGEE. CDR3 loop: CASSVSGTGELFF. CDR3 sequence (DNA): TGTGCCAGCAGCGTGAGCGGAACCGGGGAGCTGTTTTTT.

CDR3: CASGSPYEQYF. In nucleotides, the CDR3 is TGTGCCAGCGGTTCCCCGTACGAGCAGTACTTC. The chain combines TRBV13 with TRBJ2-7; D ambiguous. This CDR3 has 11 residues. Trimming pared 8 bases from V and 4 bases from J, leaving 9 bases between. Germline loops: CDR1 PRHDT, CDR2 FYEKMQ (reference sequence). Filled out from reference TRBV13 and TRBJ2-7, the complete variable domain reads AAGVIQSPRHLIKEKRETATLKCYPIPRHDTVYWYQQGPGQDPQFLISFYEKMQSDKGSIPDRFSAQQFSDYHSELNMSSLELGDSALYFCASGSPYEQYFGPGTRLTVT.

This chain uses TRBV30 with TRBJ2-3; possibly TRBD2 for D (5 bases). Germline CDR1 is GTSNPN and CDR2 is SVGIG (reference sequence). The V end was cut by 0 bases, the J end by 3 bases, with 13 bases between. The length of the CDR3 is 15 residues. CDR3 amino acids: CAWSVGPGGTDTQYF. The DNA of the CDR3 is TGTGCCTGGAGTGTCGGACCAGGAGGAACAGATACGCAGTATTTT.

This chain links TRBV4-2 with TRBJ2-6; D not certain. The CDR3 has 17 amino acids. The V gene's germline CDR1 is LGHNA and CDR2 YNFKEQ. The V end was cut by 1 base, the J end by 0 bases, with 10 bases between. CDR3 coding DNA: TGTGCCAGCAGCCAAGTTCCAGGAAGCTCTGGGGCCAACGTCCTGACTTTC. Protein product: CASSQVPGSSGANVLTF.

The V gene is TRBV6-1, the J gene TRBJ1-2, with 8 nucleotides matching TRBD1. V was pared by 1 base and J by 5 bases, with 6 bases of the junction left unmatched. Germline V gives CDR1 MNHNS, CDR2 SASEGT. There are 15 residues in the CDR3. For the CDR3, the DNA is TGTGCCAGCAGTGAAGAGAGGACAGGGATTTATGGCTACACCTTC. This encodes CASSEERTGIYGYTF.

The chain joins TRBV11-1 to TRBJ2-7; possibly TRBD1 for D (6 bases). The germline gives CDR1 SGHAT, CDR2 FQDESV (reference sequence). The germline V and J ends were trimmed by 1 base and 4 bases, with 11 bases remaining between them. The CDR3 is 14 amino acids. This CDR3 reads CASSLDTGRYEQYF. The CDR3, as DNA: TGTGCCAGCAGCTTAGACACAGGGAGATACGAGCAGTACTTC.

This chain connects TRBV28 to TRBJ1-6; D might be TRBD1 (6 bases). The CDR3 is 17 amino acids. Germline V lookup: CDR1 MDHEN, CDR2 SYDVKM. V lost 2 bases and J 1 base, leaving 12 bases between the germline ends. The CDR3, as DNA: TGTGCCAGCAGTTTAGAAGCCCAGGGGTCCTATAATTCACCCCTCCACTTT. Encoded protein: CASSLEAQGSYNSPLHF.

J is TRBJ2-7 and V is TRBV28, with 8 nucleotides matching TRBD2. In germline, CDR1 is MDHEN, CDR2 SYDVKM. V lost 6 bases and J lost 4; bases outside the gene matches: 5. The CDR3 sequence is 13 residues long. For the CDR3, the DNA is TGTGCCAGCAGCTCGGGGGGGACATACGAGCAGTACGTC. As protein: CASSSGGTYEQYV.

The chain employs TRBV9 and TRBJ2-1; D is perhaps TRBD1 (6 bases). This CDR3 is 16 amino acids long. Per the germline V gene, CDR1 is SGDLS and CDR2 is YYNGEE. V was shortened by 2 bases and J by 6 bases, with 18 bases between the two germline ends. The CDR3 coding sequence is TGTGCCAGCAGCGTTAGATTGGGACACCCTCTCAATGAGCAGTTCTTC. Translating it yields CASSVRLGHPLNEQFF.

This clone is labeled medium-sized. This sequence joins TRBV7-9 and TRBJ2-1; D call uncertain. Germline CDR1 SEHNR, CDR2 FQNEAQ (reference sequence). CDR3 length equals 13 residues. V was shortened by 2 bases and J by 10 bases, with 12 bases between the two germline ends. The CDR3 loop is CASSLTSWAEQFF. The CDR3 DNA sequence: TGTGCCAGCAGCTTAACGTCATGGGCGGAGCAGTTCTTC.

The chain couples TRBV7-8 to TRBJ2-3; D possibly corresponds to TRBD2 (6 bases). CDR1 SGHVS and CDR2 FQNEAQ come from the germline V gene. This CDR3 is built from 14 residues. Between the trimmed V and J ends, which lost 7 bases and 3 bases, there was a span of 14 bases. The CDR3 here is CASITSGRTDTQYF. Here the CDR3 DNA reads TGTGCCAGCATCACATCAGGGAGGACAGATACGCAGTATTTT. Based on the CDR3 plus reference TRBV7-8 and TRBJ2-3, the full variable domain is GAGVSQSPRYKVAKRGQDVALRCDPISGHVSLFWYQQALGQGPEFLTYFQNEAQLDKSGLPSDRFFAERPEGSVSTLKIQRTQQEDSAVYLCASITSGRTDTQYFGPGTRLTVL.

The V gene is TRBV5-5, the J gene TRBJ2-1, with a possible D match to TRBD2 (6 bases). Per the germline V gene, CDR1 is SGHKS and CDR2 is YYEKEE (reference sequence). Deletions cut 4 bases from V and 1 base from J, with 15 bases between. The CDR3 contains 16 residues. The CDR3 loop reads CASSIRGTGSYNEQFF. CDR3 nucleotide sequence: TGTGCCAGCAGCATACGGGGGACGGGGTCCTACAATGAGCAGTTCTTC.

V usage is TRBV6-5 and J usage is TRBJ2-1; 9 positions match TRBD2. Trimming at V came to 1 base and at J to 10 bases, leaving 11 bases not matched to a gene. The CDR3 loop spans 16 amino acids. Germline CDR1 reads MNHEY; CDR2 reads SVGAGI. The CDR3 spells CASSYFGRLAVNEQFF. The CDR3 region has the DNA TGTGCCAGCAGTTACTTTGGGAGACTAGCGGTTAACGAGCAGTTCTTC.

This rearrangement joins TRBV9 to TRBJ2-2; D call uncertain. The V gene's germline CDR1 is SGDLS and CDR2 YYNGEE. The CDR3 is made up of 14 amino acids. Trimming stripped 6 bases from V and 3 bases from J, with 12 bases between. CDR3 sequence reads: CASMAKRDTGELFF. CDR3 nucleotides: TGTGCCAGCATGGCCAAACGGGACACCGGGGAGCTGTTTTTT. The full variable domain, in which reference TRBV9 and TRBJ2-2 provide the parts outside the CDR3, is DSGVTQTPKHLITATGQRVTLRCSPRSGDLSVYWYQQSLDQGLQFLIQYYNGEERAKGNILERFSAQQFPDLHSELNLSSLELGDSALYFCASMAKRDTGELFFGEGSRLTVL.

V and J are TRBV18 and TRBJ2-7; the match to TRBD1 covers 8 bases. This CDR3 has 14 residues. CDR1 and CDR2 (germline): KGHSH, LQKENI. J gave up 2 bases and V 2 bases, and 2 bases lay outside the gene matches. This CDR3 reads CASSPTGGTYEQYV. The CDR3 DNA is TGTGCCAGCTCACCAACAGGGGGGACCTACGAGCAGTACGTC.

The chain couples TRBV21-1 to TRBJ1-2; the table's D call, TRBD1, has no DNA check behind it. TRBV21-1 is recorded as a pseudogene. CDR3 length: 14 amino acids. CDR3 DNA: TGTGCCAGCAGCATCTGCCAGACAAACTATGGCTACACCTTC. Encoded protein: CASSICQTNYGYTF.

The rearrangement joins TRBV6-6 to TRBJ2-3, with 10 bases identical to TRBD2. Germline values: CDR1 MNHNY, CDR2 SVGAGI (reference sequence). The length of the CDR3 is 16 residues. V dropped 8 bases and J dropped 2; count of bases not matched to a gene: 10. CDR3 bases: TGTGCCAGCCACCCGCGAGCGGGGGGGTACACAGATACGCAGTATTTT. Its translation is CASHPRAGGYTDTQYF.

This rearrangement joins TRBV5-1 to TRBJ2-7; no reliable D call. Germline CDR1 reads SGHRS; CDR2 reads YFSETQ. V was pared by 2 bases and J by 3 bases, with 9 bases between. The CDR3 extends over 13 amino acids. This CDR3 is CASSLIGSYEQYF. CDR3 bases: TGCGCCAGCAGCTTAATCGGCAGCTACGAGCAGTACTTC.

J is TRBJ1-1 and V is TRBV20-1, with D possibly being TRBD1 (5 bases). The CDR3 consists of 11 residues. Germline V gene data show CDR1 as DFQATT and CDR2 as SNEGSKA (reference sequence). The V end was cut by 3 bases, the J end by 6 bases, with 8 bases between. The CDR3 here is CSASLRAEAFF. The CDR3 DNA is TGCAGTGCTAGTCTCAGGGCTGAAGCTTTCTTT.

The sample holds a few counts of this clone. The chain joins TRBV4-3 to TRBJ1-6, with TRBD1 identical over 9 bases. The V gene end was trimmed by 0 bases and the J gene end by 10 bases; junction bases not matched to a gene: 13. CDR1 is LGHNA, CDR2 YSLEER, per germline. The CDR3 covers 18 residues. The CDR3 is CASSQDVWTGVAKSPLHF. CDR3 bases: TGCGCCAGCAGCCAAGATGTCTGGACAGGGGTTGCGAAATCACCCCTCCACTTT.

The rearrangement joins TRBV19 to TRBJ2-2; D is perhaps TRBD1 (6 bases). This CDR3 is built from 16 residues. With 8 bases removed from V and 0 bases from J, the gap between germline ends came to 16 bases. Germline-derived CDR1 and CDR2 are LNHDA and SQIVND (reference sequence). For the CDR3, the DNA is TGTGCCAGTGGTAAACCTGGGGGCACGAACACCGGGGAGCTGTTTTTT. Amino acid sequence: CASGKPGGTNTGELFF.

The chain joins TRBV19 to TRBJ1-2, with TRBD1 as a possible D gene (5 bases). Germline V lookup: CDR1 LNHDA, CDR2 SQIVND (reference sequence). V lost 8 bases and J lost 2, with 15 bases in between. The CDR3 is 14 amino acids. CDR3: CASRTGLLNYGYTF. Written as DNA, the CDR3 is TGTGCCAGTCGGACGGGACTATTGAACTATGGCTACACCTTC.

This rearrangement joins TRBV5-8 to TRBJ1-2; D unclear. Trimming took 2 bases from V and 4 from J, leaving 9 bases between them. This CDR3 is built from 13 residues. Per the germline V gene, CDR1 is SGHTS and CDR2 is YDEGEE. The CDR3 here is CASSFLNAYGYTF. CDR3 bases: TGTGCCAGCAGCTTCCTAAACGCCTATGGCTACACCTTC.

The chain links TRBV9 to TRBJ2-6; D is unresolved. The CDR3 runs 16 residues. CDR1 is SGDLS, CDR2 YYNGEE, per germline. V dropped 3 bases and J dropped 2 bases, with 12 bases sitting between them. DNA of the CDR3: TGTGCCAGCAGCGGGGCCCACGCCGCTGGGGCCAACGTCCTGACTTTC. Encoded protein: CASSGAHAAGANVLTF. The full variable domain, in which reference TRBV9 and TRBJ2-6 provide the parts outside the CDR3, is DSGVTQTPKHLITATGQRVTLRCSPRSGDLSVYWYQQSLDQGLQFLIQYYNGEERAKGNILERFSAQQFPDLHSELNLSSLELGDSALYFCASSGAHAAGANVLTFGAGSRLTVL.

Here the CDR3 reads CASSQVAGQGGFVSYNSPLHF. For the CDR3, the DNA is TGCGCCAGCAGCCAAGTTGCAGGGCAAGGCGGGTTCGTGTCCTATAATTCACCCCTCCACTTT. The chain has TRBV4-1 and TRBJ1-6; TRBD1 is a possible D gene (5 bases). The germline V and J ends were trimmed by 1 base and 1 base, with 23 bases remaining between them. The germline V gene encodes CDR1 MGHRA and CDR2 YSYEKL. CDR3 length: 21 amino acids.

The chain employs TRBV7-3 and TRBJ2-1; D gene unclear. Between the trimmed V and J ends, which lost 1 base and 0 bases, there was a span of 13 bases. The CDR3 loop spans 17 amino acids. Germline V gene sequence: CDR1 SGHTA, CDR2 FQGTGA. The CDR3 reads CASSLRFRSSSYNEQFF. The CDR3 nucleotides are TGTGCCAGCAGCTTAAGGTTCCGTAGCAGCTCCTACAATGAGCAGTTCTTC.